This T cell receptor beta chain was observed in a study of identical twins. The table lists this clonotype with a few counts. Its specificity is not known. Regarding the study as a whole: Analyses based on zero insertions could be partly confounded by invariant MAIT and iNKT cells.

TCRdb used MiXCR to reprocess the 5' RACE reads, holding one entry per CDR3 protein. This sample has about 280,000 distinct CDR3 sequences, with around 8.8% found just once. In addition, the sample was reused for a study of yellow fever vaccine responses in identical twins.

The receptor comes from a woman under 30 in good health. Sequenced sample: memory (CD45RO+) T cells sorted from blood.

CDR3 coding DNA: TGTGCCAGCAGTTTGACAGGGGGCGCGTATTCACCCCTCCACTTT. This encodes CASSLTGGAYSPLHF. The chain combines TRBV12-3 or TRBV12-4 with TRBJ1-6; 10 positions match TRBD1. V lost 3 bases to trimming and J lost 8 bases; unmatched junction nucleotides: 4. CDR3 length equals 15 residues.